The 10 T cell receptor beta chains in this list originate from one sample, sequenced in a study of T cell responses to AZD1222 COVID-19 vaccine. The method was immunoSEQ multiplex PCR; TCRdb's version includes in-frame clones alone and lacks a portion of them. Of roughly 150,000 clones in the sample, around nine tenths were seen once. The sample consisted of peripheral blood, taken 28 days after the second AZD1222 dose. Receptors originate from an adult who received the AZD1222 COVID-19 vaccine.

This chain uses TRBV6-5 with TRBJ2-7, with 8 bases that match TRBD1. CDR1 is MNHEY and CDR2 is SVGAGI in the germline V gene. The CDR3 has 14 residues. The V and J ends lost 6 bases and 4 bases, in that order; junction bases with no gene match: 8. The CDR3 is CASRPGTGLYEQYV. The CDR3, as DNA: TGTGCCAGCAGACCCGGGACAGGACTTTACGAGCAGTACGTC.

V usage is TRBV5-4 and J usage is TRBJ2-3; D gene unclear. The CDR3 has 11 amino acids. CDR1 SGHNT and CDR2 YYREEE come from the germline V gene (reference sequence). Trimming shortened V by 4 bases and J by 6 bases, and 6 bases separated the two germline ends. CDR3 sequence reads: CASSARDTQYF. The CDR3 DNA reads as TGTGCCAGCAGCGCCCGGGATACGCAGTATTTT.

For the CDR3, the DNA is TGTGCCAGCAATATTAACGGGGACACCGGGGAGCTGTTTTTT. As protein: CASNINGDTGELFF. The J gene is TRBJ2-2, the V gene TRBV27, with D possibly matching TRBD2 (5 bases). Trimming took off 7 bases at V and 3 bases at J, with 12 bases between the two ends. The CDR3 is made up of 14 amino acids. Germline CDR1 and CDR2: MNHEY and SMNVEV (reference sequence).

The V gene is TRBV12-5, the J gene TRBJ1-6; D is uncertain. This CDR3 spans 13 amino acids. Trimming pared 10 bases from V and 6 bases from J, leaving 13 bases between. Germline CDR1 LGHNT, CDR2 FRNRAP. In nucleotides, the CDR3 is TGTGCTACAGCAGGACGGCTTAATTCACCCCTCCACTTT. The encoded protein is CATAGRLNSPLHF.

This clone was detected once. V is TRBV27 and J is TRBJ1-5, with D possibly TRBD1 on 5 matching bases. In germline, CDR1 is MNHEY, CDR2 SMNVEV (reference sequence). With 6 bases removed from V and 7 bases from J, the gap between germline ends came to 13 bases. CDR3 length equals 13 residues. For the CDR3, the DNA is TGTGCCAGCAGGCCCCTTGGGGACCAGCCCCAGCATTTT. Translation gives CASRPLGDQPQHF.

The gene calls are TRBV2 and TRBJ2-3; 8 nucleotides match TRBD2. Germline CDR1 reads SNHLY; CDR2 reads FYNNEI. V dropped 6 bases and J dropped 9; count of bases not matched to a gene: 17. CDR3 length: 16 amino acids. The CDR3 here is CASSPTPGLDALTQYF. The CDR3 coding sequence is TGTGCCAGCAGCCCGACTCCGGGACTAGATGCGTTAACGCAGTATTTT.

The CDR3 coding sequence is TGTGCCAGCAGTAATCGGGGTACCCGAAACACCATATATTTT. This encodes CASSNRGTRNTIYF. This chain uses TRBV28 with TRBJ1-3, with D unresolved. CDR1 is MDHEN and CDR2 is SYDVKM in the germline V gene. V lost 5 bases to trimming and J lost 5 bases, with 13 bases between them. The CDR3 loop spans 14 amino acids.

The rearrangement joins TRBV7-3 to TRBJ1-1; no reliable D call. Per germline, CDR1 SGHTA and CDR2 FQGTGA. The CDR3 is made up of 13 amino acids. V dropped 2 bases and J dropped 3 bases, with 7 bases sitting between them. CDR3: CASSLGSYTEAFF. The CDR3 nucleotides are TGTGCCAGCAGCTTAGGTTCGTACACTGAAGCTTTCTTT.

The CDR3 nucleotides are TGCGCCAGCAGCCCCGACAACTTAGGGGTAGATACGCAGTATTTT. Residues: CASSPDNLGVDTQYF. V usage is TRBV4-1 and J usage is TRBJ2-3, with D perhaps TRBD1 (5 bases). V was pared by 4 bases and J by 5 bases, with 16 bases between. Germline V gives CDR1 MGHRA, CDR2 YSYEKL. CDR3 size: 15 residues.

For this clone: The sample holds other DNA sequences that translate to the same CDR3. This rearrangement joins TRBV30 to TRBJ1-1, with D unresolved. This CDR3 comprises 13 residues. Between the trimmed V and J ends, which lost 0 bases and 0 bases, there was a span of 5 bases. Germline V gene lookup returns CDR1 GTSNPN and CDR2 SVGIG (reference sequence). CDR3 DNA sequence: TGTGCCTGGAGTGTAAGCTTGAACACTGAAGCTTTCTTT. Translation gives CAWSVSLNTEAFF.